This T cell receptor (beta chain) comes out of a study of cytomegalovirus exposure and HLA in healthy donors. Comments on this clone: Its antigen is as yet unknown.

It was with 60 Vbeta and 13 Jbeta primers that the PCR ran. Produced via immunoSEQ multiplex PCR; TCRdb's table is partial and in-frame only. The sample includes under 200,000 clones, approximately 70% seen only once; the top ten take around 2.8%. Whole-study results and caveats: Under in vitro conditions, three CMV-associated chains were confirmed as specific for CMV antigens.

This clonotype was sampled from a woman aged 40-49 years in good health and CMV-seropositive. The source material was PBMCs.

CDR3: CASSFGLAGSRDTQYF. The CDR3 region has the DNA TGTGCCAGCAGCTTCGGACTAGCGGGGTCTCGCGATACGCAGTATTTT. The rearrangement uses TRBV7-8 and TRBJ2-3; 12 nucleotides line up with TRBD2. The CDR3 runs 16 residues. The V gene's germline CDR1 is SGHVS and CDR2 FQNEAQ. J lost 6 bases, V lost 3 bases, and 7 bases had no gene match. The entire variable domain, with the rest obtained from reference TRBV7-8 and TRBJ2-3, is as follows: GAGVSQSPRYKVAKRGQDVALRCDPISGHVSLFWYQQALGQGPEFLTYFQNEAQLDKSGLPSDRFFAERPEGSVSTLKIQRTQQEDSAVYLCASSFGLAGSRDTQYFGPGTRLTVL.